This TCR beta chain stems from a study of blood T cell repertoires in COVID-19. About the research overall: COVID-19 samples, acute and convalescent, were from the United States, Italy and Spain.

The repertoire was sequenced with immunoSEQ multiplex PCR; TCRdb's copy has only in-frame clones and lacks some. Among over 120,000 clones, over 70% were seen once, and the ten largest hold 3.5%. Germline V gene lookup returns CDR1 MNHEY and CDR2 SMNVEV (reference sequence). The CDR3 runs to 16 residues. V gave up 6 bases and J gave up 5 bases; unmatched junction bases: 12. This TCR was sampled from a man between 65 and 85 years old who had recovered from COVID-19. The sample was peripheral blood. The chain couples TRBV27 to TRBJ2-2; 7 bases are a match to TRBD2. CDR3 region: CASRTGGLVSTGELFF. In DNA form, the CDR3 reads TGTGCCAGCAGGACCGGAGGACTAGTCTCTACCGGGGAGCTGTTTTTT.